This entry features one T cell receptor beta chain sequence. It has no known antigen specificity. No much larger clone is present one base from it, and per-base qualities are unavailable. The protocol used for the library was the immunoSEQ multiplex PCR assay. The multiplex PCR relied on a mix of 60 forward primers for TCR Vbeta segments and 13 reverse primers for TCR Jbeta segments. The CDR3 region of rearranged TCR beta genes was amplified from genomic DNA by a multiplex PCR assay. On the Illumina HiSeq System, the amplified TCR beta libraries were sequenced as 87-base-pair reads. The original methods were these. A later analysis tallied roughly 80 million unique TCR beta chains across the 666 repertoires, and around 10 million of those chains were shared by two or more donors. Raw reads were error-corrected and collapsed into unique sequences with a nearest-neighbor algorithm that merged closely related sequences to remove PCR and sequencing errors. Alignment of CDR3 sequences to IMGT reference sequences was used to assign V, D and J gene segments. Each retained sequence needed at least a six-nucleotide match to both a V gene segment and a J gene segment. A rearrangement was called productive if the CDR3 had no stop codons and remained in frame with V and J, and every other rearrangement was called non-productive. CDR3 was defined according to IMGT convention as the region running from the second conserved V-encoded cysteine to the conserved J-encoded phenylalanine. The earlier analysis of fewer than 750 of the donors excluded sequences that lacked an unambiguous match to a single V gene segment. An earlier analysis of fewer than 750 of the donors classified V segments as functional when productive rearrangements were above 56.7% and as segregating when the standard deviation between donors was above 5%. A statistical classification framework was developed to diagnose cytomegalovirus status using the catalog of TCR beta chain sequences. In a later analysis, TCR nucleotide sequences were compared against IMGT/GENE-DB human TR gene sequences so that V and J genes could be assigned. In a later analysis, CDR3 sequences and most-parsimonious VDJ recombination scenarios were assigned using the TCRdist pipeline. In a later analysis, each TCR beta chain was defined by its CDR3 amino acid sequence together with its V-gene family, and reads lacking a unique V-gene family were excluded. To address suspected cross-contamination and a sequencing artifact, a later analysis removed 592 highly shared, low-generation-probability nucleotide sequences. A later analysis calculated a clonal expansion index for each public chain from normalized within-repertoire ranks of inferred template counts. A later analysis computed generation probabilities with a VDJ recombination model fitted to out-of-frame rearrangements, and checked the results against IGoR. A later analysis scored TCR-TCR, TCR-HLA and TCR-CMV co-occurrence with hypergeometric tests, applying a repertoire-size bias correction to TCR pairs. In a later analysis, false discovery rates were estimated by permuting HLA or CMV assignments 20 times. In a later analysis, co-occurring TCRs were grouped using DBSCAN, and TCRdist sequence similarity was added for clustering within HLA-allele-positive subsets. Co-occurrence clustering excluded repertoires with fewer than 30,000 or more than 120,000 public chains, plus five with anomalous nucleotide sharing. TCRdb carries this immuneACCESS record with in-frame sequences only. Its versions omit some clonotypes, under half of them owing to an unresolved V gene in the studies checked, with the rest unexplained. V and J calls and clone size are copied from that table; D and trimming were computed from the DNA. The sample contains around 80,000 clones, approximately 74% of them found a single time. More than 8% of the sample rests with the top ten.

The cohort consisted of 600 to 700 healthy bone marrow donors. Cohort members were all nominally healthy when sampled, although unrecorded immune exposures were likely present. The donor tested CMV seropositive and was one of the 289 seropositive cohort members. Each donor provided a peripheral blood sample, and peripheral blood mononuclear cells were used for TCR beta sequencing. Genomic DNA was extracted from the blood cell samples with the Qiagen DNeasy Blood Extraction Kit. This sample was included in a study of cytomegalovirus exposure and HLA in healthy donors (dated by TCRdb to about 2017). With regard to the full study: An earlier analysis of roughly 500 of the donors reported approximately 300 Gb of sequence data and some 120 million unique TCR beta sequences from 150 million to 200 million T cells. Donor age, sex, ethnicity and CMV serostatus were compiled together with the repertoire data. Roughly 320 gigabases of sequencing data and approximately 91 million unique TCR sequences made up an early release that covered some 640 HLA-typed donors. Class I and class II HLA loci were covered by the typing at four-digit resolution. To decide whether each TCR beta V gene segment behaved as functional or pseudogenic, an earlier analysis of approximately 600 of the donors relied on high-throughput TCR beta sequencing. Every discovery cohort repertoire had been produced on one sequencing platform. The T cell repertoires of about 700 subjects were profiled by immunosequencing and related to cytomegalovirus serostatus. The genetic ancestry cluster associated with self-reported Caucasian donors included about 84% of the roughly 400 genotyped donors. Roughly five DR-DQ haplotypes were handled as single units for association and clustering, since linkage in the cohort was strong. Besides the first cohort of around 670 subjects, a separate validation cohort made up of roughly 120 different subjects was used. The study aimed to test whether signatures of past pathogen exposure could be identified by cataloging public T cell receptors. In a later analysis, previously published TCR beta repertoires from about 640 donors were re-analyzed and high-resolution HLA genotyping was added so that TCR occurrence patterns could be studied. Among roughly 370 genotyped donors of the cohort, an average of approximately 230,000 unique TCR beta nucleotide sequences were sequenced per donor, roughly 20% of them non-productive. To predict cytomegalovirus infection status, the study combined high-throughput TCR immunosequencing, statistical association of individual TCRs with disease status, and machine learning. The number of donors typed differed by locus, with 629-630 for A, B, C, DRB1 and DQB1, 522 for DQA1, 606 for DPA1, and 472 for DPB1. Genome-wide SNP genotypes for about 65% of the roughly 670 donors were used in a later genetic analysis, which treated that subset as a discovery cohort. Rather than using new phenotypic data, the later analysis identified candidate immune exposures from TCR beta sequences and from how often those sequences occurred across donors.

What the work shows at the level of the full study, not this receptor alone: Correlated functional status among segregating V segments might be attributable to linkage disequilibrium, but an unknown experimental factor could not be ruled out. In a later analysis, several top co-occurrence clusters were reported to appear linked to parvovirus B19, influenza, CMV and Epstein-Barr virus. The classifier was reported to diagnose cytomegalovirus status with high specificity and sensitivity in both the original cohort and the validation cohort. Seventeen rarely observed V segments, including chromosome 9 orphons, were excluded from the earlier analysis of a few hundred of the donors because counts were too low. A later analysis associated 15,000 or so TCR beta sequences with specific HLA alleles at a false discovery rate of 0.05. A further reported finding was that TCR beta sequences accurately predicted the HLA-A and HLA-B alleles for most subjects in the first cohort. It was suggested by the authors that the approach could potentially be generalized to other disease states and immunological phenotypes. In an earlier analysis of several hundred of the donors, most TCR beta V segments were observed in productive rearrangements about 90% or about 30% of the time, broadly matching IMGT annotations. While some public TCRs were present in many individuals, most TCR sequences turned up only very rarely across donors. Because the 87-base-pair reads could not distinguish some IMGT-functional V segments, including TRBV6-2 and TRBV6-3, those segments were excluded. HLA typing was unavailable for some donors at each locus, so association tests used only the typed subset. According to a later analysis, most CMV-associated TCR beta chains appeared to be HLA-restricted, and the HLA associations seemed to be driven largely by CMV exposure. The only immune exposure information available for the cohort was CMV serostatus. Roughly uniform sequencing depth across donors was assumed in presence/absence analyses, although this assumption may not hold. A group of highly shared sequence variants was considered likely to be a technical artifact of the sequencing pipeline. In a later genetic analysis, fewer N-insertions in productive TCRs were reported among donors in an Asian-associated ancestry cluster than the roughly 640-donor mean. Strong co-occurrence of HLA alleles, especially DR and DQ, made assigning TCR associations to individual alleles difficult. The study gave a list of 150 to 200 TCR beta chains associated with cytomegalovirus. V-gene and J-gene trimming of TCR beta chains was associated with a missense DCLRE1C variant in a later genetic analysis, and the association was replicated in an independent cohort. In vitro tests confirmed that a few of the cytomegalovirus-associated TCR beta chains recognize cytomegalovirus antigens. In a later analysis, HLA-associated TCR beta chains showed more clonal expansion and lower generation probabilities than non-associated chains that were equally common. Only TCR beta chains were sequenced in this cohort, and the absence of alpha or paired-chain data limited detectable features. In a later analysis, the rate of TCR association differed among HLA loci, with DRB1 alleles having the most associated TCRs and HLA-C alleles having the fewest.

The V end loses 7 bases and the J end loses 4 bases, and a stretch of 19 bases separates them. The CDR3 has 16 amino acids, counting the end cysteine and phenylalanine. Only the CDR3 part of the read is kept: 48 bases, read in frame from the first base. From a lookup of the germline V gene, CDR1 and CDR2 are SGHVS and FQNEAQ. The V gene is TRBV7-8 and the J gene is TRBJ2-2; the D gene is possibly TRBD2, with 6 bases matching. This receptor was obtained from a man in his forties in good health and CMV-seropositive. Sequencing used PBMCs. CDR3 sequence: CASIGSVAAITGELFF. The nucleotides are TGTGCCAGCATCGGGTCGGTAGCGGCAATCACCGGGGAGCTGTTTTTT. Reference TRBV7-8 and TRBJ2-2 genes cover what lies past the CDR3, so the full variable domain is GAGVSQSPRYKVAKRGQDVALRCDPISGHVSLFWYQQALGQGPEFLTYFQNEAQLDKSGLPSDRFFAERPEGSVSTLKIQRTQQEDSAVYLCASIGSVAAITGELFFGEGSRLTVL.